This TCR beta chain was sequenced in a study of blood T cell repertoires in COVID-19. As for the study in general: Acute and convalescent COVID-19 samples came from the United States, Italy and Spain. T cells, B-cell-depleted T cells, or PBMCs provided the cDNA or gDNA that served as material.

Germline assignment: CDR1 SSHAT and CDR2 FNYEAQ (reference sequence). V dropped 3 bases and J dropped 5; count of bases not matched to a gene: 7. The CDR3 is made up of 15 amino acids. In the study's own analysis: Amplification of reference gene primers was used by the study to estimate nucleated cell counts. Produced via immunoSEQ multiplex PCR; TCRdb's table is partial and in-frame only. The V and J calls and clone size come from that table; D and trimming were worked out from the DNA. The sample gives about 90,000 clones, around 85% of which show up once; nearly 3.5% is in the top ten. The V call is TRBV7-7, the J call TRBJ2-5; TRBD2 matches at 9 bases. The clonotype comes from a man aged 50 to 59 with acute or convalescent COVID-19. The sequencing sample was made of peripheral blood. The chain's CDR3 is CASSLGSGGKETQYF. As DNA, the CDR3 is TGTGCCAGCAGCTTGGGCAGCGGGGGGAAGGAGACCCAGTACTTC.